The subject of this entry is one T cell receptor beta chain. It has no known antigen specificity. Mismatch with germline at one junction end may stem from a read error. Inclusive of the bounding cysteine and phenylalanine, the CDR3 is 17 residues long. Only CDR3 DNA is held: 51 bases, read in frame from base 1. The germline V gene specifies MNHEY as CDR1 and SVGAGI as CDR2. The library was prepared using PCR. Instrument on record: Illumina HiSeq 4000. Bulk TCR libraries were made following a previously described method, with the TCR primers given in Table S5. Total RNA was purified with the Qiagen AllPrep DNA/RNA kit. Reads from multiple sequencing runs of the same library were pooled before analysis. The study's own analysis went as follows. Reads were retained only if their TCR constant sequence matched exactly, and those retained reads were trimmed to 150 nt and grouped according to their 12-nt molecular barcodes. Reads inside each barcode group were sub-clustered using a 15% Levenshtein threshold, and a quality-weighted consensus sequence was constructed for each RNA molecule. Non-functional sequences were excluded, and lower-count sequences lying one edit away from another sequence were also excluded. Barcode sub-clusters with fewer than 20% of the maximum read count were removed, based on fitting two negative binomial distributions. TCRdb cleaned the public reads at Q25 with fastp, built clones with MiXCR and kept in-frame beta chains. Rows are combined by CDR3 protein, so each entry shows the most common genes and DNA. It is TCRdb's table, rather than the study itself, that gives the V and J calls and clone size. In all, the sample holds more than 250,000 distinct CDR3 sequences, and about 20% of those were seen once. Approximately 0.84% of the sample is taken by the ten largest.

These data belong to a study of molecular identifiers for immune sequencing clone quantification (dated by TCRdb to 2017 to 2018). Notes on the research overall: For a replicate experiment, RNA from around 20,000 or 99,000 naive CD8 T cells was divided into five aliquots, of which four were sequenced. CD8 T cells were used in a methods study to benchmark molecular-identifier clustering-based TCR repertoire sequencing (MIDCIRS) and TCR RNA copy counting.

Libraries of naive CD8 T cells were built from approximately 20,000 to 980,000 sorted cells, with 10%, 30% or 50% of the purified RNA used. Naive CD8 T cells, defined as CD8+CD4-CCR7+CD45RA+, were FACS-sorted into RLT Plus buffer on a BD FACSAria II. To test detection sensitivity, Jurkat RNA equivalent to about ten TCR copies was spiked into samples of roughly 18,000-1,000,000 naive CD8 T cells. CD8 T cells were enriched using RosetteSep CD8+ T Cell Enrichment Cocktail and Ficoll-Paque, and the enriched cells then underwent ACK red cell lysis. What the authors observed across the whole study: Naive libraries contained spiked-in Jurkat TCR RNA (roughly 10 copies' worth), which is not part of the donor repertoire. In CMV-specific effector cells, clones with more than 20 RNA copies contained over 99% of molecules, whereas in naive cells such clones contained under 1% of molecules. Modeling indicated around 2.7 TCR RNA copies recovered per cell, compared with approximately 10 by digital PCR, which implies a capture efficiency of approximately 30%. Without barcode sub-clustering, chimeric consensus sequences inflated TCR diversity; chimeras reached as high as 47%. The sizes of highly expanded clones could end up underestimated when identical TCR molecules share a barcode. Spiked-in Jurkat TCR RNA equivalent to a single cell was reported to be detectable even among 850,000 to 1,000,000 naive CD8 T cells.

This clonotype was sampled from a human donor in good health. Some libraries in this study had Jurkat cell RNA spiked in. The rearrangement joined TRBV6-5 to TRBJ2-4, with the D gene too uncertain to name. What was sequenced was naive CD8+ T cells from blood, with Jurkat cell RNA spiked in. The cell subset or site label for this specimen denotes: FACS-sorted CD8+CD4-CCR7+CD45RA+ naive T cells. DNA sequence: TGTGCCAGCAGTTACTCGATGGCCTCAGTCGGAAAAAACATTCGGTACTTC. Translated, this gives CASSYSMASVGKNIRYF.